These 11 T cell receptor beta chains were all obtained from the same sample, sequenced in a study of cytomegalovirus exposure and HLA in healthy donors. A multiplex PCR was run with 60 Vbeta primers and 13 Jbeta primers. Generated by immunoSEQ multiplex PCR, the TCRdb table keeps only in-frame clones and is missing some. This table holds under 200,000 clones, 70% to 80% found once. Source material: PBMCs. The receptors here all came from a woman aged 50 to 60 in good health and CMV-seronegative.

This sequence joins TRBV2 and TRBJ1-2, with D possibly matching TRBD1 (6 bases). Germline assignment: CDR1 SNHLY and CDR2 FYNNEI. The V gene lost 4 bases and the J gene lost 0 bases, with 6 bases spanning the gap. This CDR3 has 13 amino acids. Here the CDR3 reads CASSGTANYGYTF. CDR3 DNA sequence: TGTGCCAGCAGTGGGACAGCTAACTATGGCTACACCTTC.

The chain is built from TRBV11-2 and TRBJ2-5; 9 bases are shared with TRBD2. Germline V lookup: CDR1 SGHAT, CDR2 FQNNGV. CDR3 length equals 14 residues. The V and J ends lost 6 bases and 5 bases, in that order; junction bases with no gene match: 7. The CDR3 DNA reads as TGTGCCAGCAGACAGCGGGGGGCGGGGGAGACCCAGTACTTC. Translating it yields CASRQRGAGETQYF.

The chain links TRBV27 to TRBJ2-5, with TRBD2 as a possible D gene (6 bases). The CDR3 contains 15 residues. Trimming shortened V by 5 bases and J by 0 bases, and 13 bases separated the two germline ends. CDR1 and CDR2 (germline): MNHEY, SMNVEV (reference sequence). The CDR3 nucleotides read TGTGCCAGCAGTCCTCAGGAGGGCAACCAAGAGACCCAGTACTTC. Its protein product is CASSPQEGNQETQYF.

This sequence joins TRBV27 and TRBJ2-7; D may be TRBD1 (6 bases). Deletions cut 8 bases from V and 6 bases from J, with 17 bases between. CDR1 and CDR2 from the germline V gene are MNHEY and SMNVEV (reference sequence). The CDR3 covers 13 residues. The CDR3 DNA is TGTGCCAGCGGCACAAACAGGGTCGGCGAGCAGTACTTC. Its protein product is CASGTNRVGEQYF.

This chain joins TRBV30 and TRBJ1-2; 12 bases agree with TRBD1. This CDR3 contains 15 residues. The J segment lost 7 bases and the V segment lost 3 bases, leaving 9 bases of the junction unmatched. CDR1 and CDR2 from the germline V gene are GTSNPN and SVGIG (reference sequence). CDR3 in amino acids: CAWRGWGQGALGYTF. As DNA, the CDR3 is TGTGCCTGGAGGGGGTGGGGACAGGGGGCGCTTGGCTACACCTTC.

This chain uses TRBV2 with TRBJ2-1, with TRBD2 matching over 8 bases. The CDR3 runs 14 residues. Germline CDR1 is SNHLY and CDR2 is FYNNEI. The trim removed 7 bases at V and 4 bases at J, leaving 6 bases unmatched. CDR3 DNA sequence: TGTGCCAGCATCGAGATAGCGGGGTACAATGAGCAGTTCTTC. Its protein is CASIEIAGYNEQFF.

The V call is TRBV6-5, the J call TRBJ2-7; 9 bases align to TRBD1. The CDR3 contains 13 residues. Germline CDR1 reads MNHEY; CDR2 reads SVGAGI. Trimming removed 2 bases from V and 4 bases from J; junction bases left unmatched: 0. In DNA form, the CDR3 reads TGTGCCAGCAGTTACGACAGGGGGTACGAGCAGTACTTC. Translating gives CASSYDRGYEQYF.

This clone was detected only a few times. CDR3 amino acids: CASSYVRGGGDNEQFF. The CDR3 DNA sequence: TGTGCCAGCAGTTACGTTAGGGGGGGAGGAGACAATGAGCAGTTCTTC. The chain employs TRBV6-5 and TRBJ2-1; weak D call: TRBD2 (7 bases). V was shortened by 2 bases and J by 5 bases, with 16 bases between the two germline ends. Germline V gene data show CDR1 as MNHEY and CDR2 as SVGAGI. The CDR3 is 16 residues long.

The chain carries TRBV18 and TRBJ2-1; D is uncertain. Germline CDR1 KGHSH, CDR2 LQKENI. The CDR3 is made up of 13 amino acids. Trimming cost V 4 bases and J 5 bases, with 9 bases left between them. CDR3 region: CASSLQLNNEQFF. CDR3 bases: TGTGCCAGCTCACTGCAGTTGAACAATGAGCAGTTCTTC.

This clone was seen just once. The chain is built from TRBV7-2 and TRBJ2-7; a weak D match, TRBD2 (5 bases). Germline lookup yields CDR1 SGHTA and CDR2 FQGNSA. The CDR3 consists of 13 residues. Between the trimmed V and J ends, which lost 0 bases and 2 bases, there was a span of 5 bases. This CDR3 is CASSLAGTYEQYF. The CDR3 DNA sequence: TGTGCCAGCAGCTTAGCCGGGACCTACGAGCAGTACTTC.

This chain connects TRBV7-8 to TRBJ2-5; TRBD2 matches 8 bases. V lost 5 bases to trimming and J lost 6 bases; unmatched junction nucleotides: 8. In germline, CDR1 is SGHVS, CDR2 FQNEAQ. The CDR3 totals 14 residues. CDR3 protein: CASSQSGSLKTQYF. The DNA for the CDR3 is TGTGCCAGCAGCCAAAGCGGGAGCTTAAAGACCCAGTACTTC. Full variable domain (outside the CDR3, taken from reference TRBV7-8 and TRBJ2-5): GAGVSQSPRYKVAKRGQDVALRCDPISGHVSLFWYQQALGQGPEFLTYFQNEAQLDKSGLPSDRFFAERPEGSVSTLKIQRTQQEDSAVYLCASSQSGSLKTQYFGPGTRLLVL.